These 28 T cell receptor beta chains originate from one sample sequenced in a study of CD8 T cells in ankylosing spondylitis. Study results and caveats: Characteristic, it appeared, of ankylosing spondylitis blood was a TCR beta motif of fewer than 10 highly homologous variants.

These receptors lack a known antigen. TCRdb independently ran MiXCR on the 5' RACE reads; one entry per CDR3 protein. Altogether 650,000 to 800,000 distinct CDR3 sequences are present, 15% to 20% being singletons, with the ten largest covering under 20%. Sequenced material: blood, either unsorted or a sorted T cell fraction (not recorded which). All receptors derive from a male donor with ankylosing spondylitis.

The chain carries TRBV27 and TRBJ2-7; no definite D call. The V and J ends lost 3 bases and 5 bases respectively, with 17 bases between them. The CDR3 runs to 15 residues. Looked up from germline, CDR1 is MNHEY and CDR2 is SMNVEV (reference sequence). The CDR3 is CASSFLGQSLNEQYF. In nucleotides, the CDR3 is TGTGCCAGCAGTTTTCTAGGGCAGAGCCTCAACGAGCAGTACTTC.

The chain employs TRBV19 and TRBJ2-7; no reliable D call. Germline CDR1 is LNHDA and CDR2 is SQIVND (reference sequence). Deletions cut 1 base from V and 7 bases from J, with 11 bases between. The length of the CDR3 is 13 residues. In nucleotides, the CDR3 is TGTGCCAGTAGTATAGGTGGGCTGGGAGAGCAGTACTTC. Translating gives CASSIGGLGEQYF.

This clonotype was picked up many times. The V gene is TRBV30, the J gene TRBJ1-1; D may be TRBD1 (5 bases). CDR1 and CDR2 (germline): GTSNPN, SVGIG (reference sequence). V was cut by 2 bases and J by 8 bases, with 9 bases left in between. CDR3 length: 11 residues. CDR3 in DNA: TGTGCCTGGAGTTGGGAGGGGGAAGCTTTCTTT. Protein sequence: CAWSWEGEAFF.

The V call is TRBV4-2, the J call TRBJ2-3; perhaps TRBD1 as D (6 bases). The ends were cut back, 1 base at V and 1 base at J, with 15 bases in the middle. Germline V gives CDR1 LGHNA, CDR2 YNFKEQ. This CDR3 region has 17 residues. The CDR3 reads CASSQGQVLSGTDTQYF. The CDR3, as DNA: TGTGCCAGCAGCCAAGGACAGGTTCTCTCTGGCACAGATACGCAGTATTTT.

As to this clonotype: One end of the junction does not line up with germline, which may come from a read error. In DNA, the CDR3 is TGCGCCAGCAGCCAAGGGGACAGTTTGGCTGGAAACACCAAATATTTT. The encoded protein is CASSQGDSLAGNTKYF. This chain joins TRBV4-1 and TRBJ1-3, with 7 bases aligning to TRBD1. This CDR3 spans 16 amino acids. Germline CDR1 is MGHRA and CDR2 is YSYEKL.

The gene calls are TRBV7-9 and TRBJ1-2; D remains unclear. Trimming stripped 0 bases from V and 1 base from J, with 9 bases between. The V gene's germline CDR1 is SEHNR and CDR2 FQNEAQ (reference sequence). CDR3 length equals 15 residues. In DNA form, the CDR3 reads TGTGCCAGCAGCTTAGCGCCGACATTTAACTATGGCTACACCTTC. Encoded protein: CASSLAPTFNYGYTF.

This rearrangement joins TRBV20-1 to TRBJ2-4; D call uncertain. The germline V gene has CDR1 DFQATT and CDR2 SNEGSKA (reference sequence). This CDR3 comprises 14 residues. V lost 3 bases, J lost 0 bases, and 9 bases lay in between. This CDR3 is CSASVSLAKNIQYF. CDR3 coding DNA: TGCAGTGCTAGCGTGTCCCTAGCCAAAAACATTCAGTACTTC.

The chain couples TRBV5-6 to TRBJ2-1, with 8 bases lining up with TRBD2. CDR1 is SGHDT and CDR2 is YYEEEE in the germline V gene. The CDR3 has 15 residues. V shed 4 bases, J shed 8 bases, and the junction held 11 bases outside the gene matches. In nucleotides, the CDR3 is TGTGCCAGCAGCAAAGCGGGGGTGAGTCGGGATGAGCAGTTCTTC. Protein: CASSKAGVSRDEQFF. The whole variable domain, filled in from reference TRBV5-6 and TRBJ2-1, reads DAGVTQSPTHLIKTRGQQVTLRCSPKSGHDTVSWYQQALGQGPQFIFQYYEEEERQRGNFPDRFSGHQFPNYSSELNVNALLLGDSALYLCASSKAGVSRDEQFFGPGTRLTVL.

This clonotype was observed a handful of times. The chain couples TRBV20-1 to TRBJ1-2; weak D call: TRBD1 (6 bases). Per the germline V gene, CDR1 is DFQATT and CDR2 is SNEGSKA (reference sequence). This CDR3 is built from 12 residues. Trimming left V 0 bases short and J 6 bases short, with 8 bases between. The CDR3 loop is CSAREQGDGYTF. In nucleotides, the CDR3 is TGCAGTGCTAGAGAACAGGGAGATGGCTACACCTTC.

J is TRBJ1-1 and V is TRBV29-1, with D tentatively TRBD1 (5 bases). The CDR3 sequence is 12 residues long. Germline V gene lookup returns CDR1 SQVTM and CDR2 ANQGSEA. V was trimmed by 3 bases and J by 6 bases, leaving 11 bases between them. This chain's CDR3 is CSVDWGLAEAFF. The CDR3 DNA is TGCAGCGTTGATTGGGGGTTGGCTGAAGCTTTCTTT.

In its sample, this clonotype was seen a few times. The chain links TRBV7-2 to TRBJ2-5, with a weak D call TRBD1 (6 bases). Trimming cost V 2 bases and J 1 base, with 11 bases left between them. CDR3 size: 15 residues. Germline CDR1 reads SGHTA; CDR2 reads FQGNSA. The CDR3 bases are TGTGCCAGCAGCTTACTAAGGACAGTCCAAGAGACCCAGTACTTC. Its translation is CASSLLRTVQETQYF.

This chain joins TRBV4-1 and TRBJ2-7; TRBD2 might be the D (5 bases). From germline, CDR1 is MGHRA and CDR2 YSYEKL. V was cut by 0 bases and J by 4 bases, with 13 bases left in between. The CDR3 is 15 amino acids. The CDR3: CASSQEKQRVYEQYF. CDR3 nucleotides: TGCGCCAGCAGCCAAGAGAAACAGAGGGTTTACGAGCAGTACTTC.

V usage is TRBV20-1 and J usage is TRBJ2-7; D possibly matches TRBD1 or TRBD2 (5 bases each). Germline CDR1 is DFQATT and CDR2 is SNEGSKA (reference sequence). V shed 5 bases and J shed 2 bases, with 16 bases lying between them. The CDR3 is made up of 14 amino acids. This CDR3 reads CSAGLHGTPYEQYF. DNA of the CDR3: TGCAGTGCTGGCCTTCACGGGACCCCCTACGAGCAGTACTTC.

V usage is TRBV7-8 and J usage is TRBJ2-2; D possibly corresponds to TRBD2 (6 bases). The V end was cut by 2 bases, the J end by 2 bases, with 12 bases between. This CDR3 spans 16 amino acids. The V gene's germline CDR1 is SGHVS and CDR2 FQNEAQ. CDR3 loop: CASSLSGRPNTGELFF. DNA for the CDR3: TGTGCCAGCAGCTTAAGCGGGCGGCCCAACACCGGGGAGCTGTTTTTT.

V gene TRBV10-3 combines with J gene TRBJ2-7; 8 nucleotides align to TRBD1. The CDR3 totals 16 residues. V lost 0 bases and J lost 7; bases outside the gene matches: 11. In germline, CDR1 is ENHRY, CDR2 SYGVKD. DNA for the CDR3: TGTGCCATCAGTGAGTCAGGGATGACAGGGGATGGGGAGCAGTACTTC. Translation gives CAISESGMTGDGEQYF.

The sample holds a few counts of this clonotype. This chain connects TRBV12-3 or TRBV12-4 to TRBJ1-4; 8 bases are shared with TRBD1. The CDR3 length is 14 residues. With V trimmed by 6 bases and J by 5 bases, 5 bases remained unmatched. CDR3 in amino acids: CASSLDRANEKLFF. CDR3 DNA: TGTGCCAGCAGCCTGGACAGGGCAAATGAAAAACTGTTTTTT.

The CDR3 region has the DNA TGTGCCACCAGGGGGTCTTTCGGCACAGATACGCAGTATTTT. This gives the protein CATRGSFGTDTQYF. V is TRBV24-1 and J is TRBJ2-3, with D hard to call. CDR1 is KGHDR, CDR2 SFDVKD, per germline. The CDR3 contains 14 residues. The ends were cut back, 7 bases at V and 1 base at J, with 11 bases in the middle.

This clonotype has a count of ten or more. The junction and the germline gene differ at one end; a read error may be behind it. V and J are TRBV4-1 and TRBJ1-1, with D possibly being TRBD1 (5 bases). The CDR3 runs to 13 residues. The germline V gene has CDR1 MGHRA and CDR2 YSYEKL. CDR3 loop: CASSRGQNTEAFF. The DNA for the CDR3 is TGTGCCAGCAGCCGAGGACAGAACACTGAAGCTTTCTTT.

A few counts support this clonotype. The V and J genes are TRBV9 and TRBJ1-6, with 7 bases aligning to TRBD1. Germline V gene data show CDR1 as SGDLS and CDR2 as YYNGEE. V shed 6 bases and J 6 bases; nucleotides not matched to a gene: 9. The CDR3 covers 15 residues. DNA for the CDR3: TGTGCCAGCAACCAGGGGGGGGGCGCTAATTCACCCCTCCACTTT. It encodes CASNQGGGANSPLHF.

This clonotype was detected a few times. The V call is TRBV6-1, the J call TRBJ1-5, with D possibly TRBD1 on 6 matching bases. Germline loops: CDR1 MNHNS, CDR2 SASEGT. V was trimmed by 4 bases and J by 5 bases, leaving 9 bases between them. The CDR3 has 13 amino acids. CDR3 amino acids: CASSGAGDQPQHF. The DNA of the CDR3 is TGTGCCAGCAGTGGTGCAGGGGATCAGCCCCAGCATTTT.

V is TRBV18 and J is TRBJ2-2, with no clear D. The CDR3 is made up of 15 amino acids. Deletions cut 3 bases from V and 0 bases from J, with 8 bases between. Germline CDR1 KGHSH, CDR2 LQKENI. CDR3 nucleotides: TGTGCCAGCTCACCTGCGGCGGCGAACACCGGGGAGCTGTTTTTT. It codes for CASSPAAANTGELFF.

The chain employs TRBV4-3 and TRBJ2-1, with a weak D call TRBD1 (5 bases). Trimming shortened V by 4 bases and J by 1 base, and 11 bases separated the two germline ends. Germline-derived CDR1 and CDR2 are LGHNA and YSLEER. This CDR3 comprises 15 residues. CDR3 amino acids: CASSRRAVSYNEQFF. As DNA, the CDR3 is TGCGCCAGCAGCCGCAGGGCAGTATCCTACAATGAGCAGTTCTTC.

This clonotype showed up just a few times. CDR3 nucleotide sequence: TGTGCCAGCAGGAAGGGACGGAACACAGATACGCAGTATTTT. It yields the protein CASRKGRNTDTQYF. The rearrangement links TRBV2 to TRBJ2-3, with D perhaps TRBD1 or TRBD2 (5 bases each). Deletions cut 6 bases from V and 2 bases from J, with 12 bases between. Germline lookup yields CDR1 SNHLY and CDR2 FYNNEI. The CDR3 sequence is 14 residues long.

The CDR3 sequence: CASSSTGTGQSNQPQHF. The CDR3 nucleotides are TGTGCCAGCAGCTCTACCGGGACAGGCCAAAGCAATCAGCCCCAGCATTTT. V gene TRBV5-6 combines with J gene TRBJ1-5; TRBD1 matches at 8 bases. The germline V gene has CDR1 SGHDT and CDR2 YYEEEE. V trimming: 3 bases; J trimming: 1 base; junction bases outside the gene matches: 9. The CDR3 is 17 amino acids.

This clonotype was found a few times. The genes are TRBV9 and TRBJ2-7, with 7 bases aligning to TRBD2. V lost 1 base and J lost 0; bases outside the gene matches: 4. Germline lookup yields CDR1 SGDLS and CDR2 YYNGEE. The CDR3 loop spans 15 amino acids. CDR3 in amino acids: CASSVMGGSSYEQYF. The CDR3 region has the DNA TGTGCCAGCAGCGTAATGGGGGGGAGCTCCTACGAGCAGTACTTC.

This clonotype was observed many times. This chain links TRBV4-1 with TRBJ1-2; no definite D call. The CDR3 is 14 amino acids. V gave up 1 base and J gave up 4 bases, with 10 bases separating them. CDR1 and CDR2 from the germline V gene are MGHRA and YSYEKL. CDR3 amino acids: CASSQGTTFYGYTF. The CDR3 DNA reads TGCGCCAGCAGCCAAGGTACCACCTTCTATGGCTACACCTTC.

This clonotype showed up just once. This chain links TRBV20-1 with TRBJ2-1, with 10 nucleotides matching TRBD1. The germline gives CDR1 DFQATT, CDR2 SNEGSKA (reference sequence). The trim removed 5 bases at V and 9 bases at J, leaving 4 bases unmatched. This CDR3 is 12 amino acids long. CDR3 residues: CSASTGGVEQFF. Written as DNA, the CDR3 is TGCAGTGCTTCGACAGGGGGCGTTGAGCAGTTCTTC.

The V call is TRBV7-9, the J call TRBJ2-1, with 9 bases fitting TRBD2. Germline CDR1 reads SEHNR; CDR2 reads FQNEAQ (reference sequence). This CDR3 is 17 amino acids long. Trimming took 1 base from V and 4 from J; bases not matched to a gene: 8. The CDR3 region has the DNA TGTGCCAGCAGCTTAGTAGGAGCGGGGGGCCCATACAATGAGCAGTTCTTC. This gives the protein CASSLVGAGGPYNEQFF. Filled out from reference TRBV7-9 and TRBJ2-1, the complete variable domain reads DTGVSQNPRHKITKRGQNVTFRCDPISEHNRLYWYRQTLGQGPEFLTYFQNEAQLEKSRLLSDRFSAERPKGSFSTLEIQRTEQGDSAMYLCASSLVGAGGPYNEQFFGPGTRLTVL.